The 30 T cell receptor beta chains given below trace back to one sample, sequenced in a study of CD8+ T cells in alopecia areata. The investigators collected lesional scalp punch biopsies and peripheral blood from alopecia areata patients. Sequencing templates came from extracted RNA that was reverse transcribed into cDNA. The data were produced by immunoSEQ multiplex PCR, yet TCRdb's version contains in-frame clones alone and is incomplete. The sample carries under 25,000 clones, around 66% recorded once. Specimen: skin, collected at week 0. These receptors originate from a human donor with alopecia areata.

The rearrangement links TRBV7-9 to TRBJ2-1, with TRBD2 matching 13 bases. The length of the CDR3 is 19 residues. V lost 4 bases, J lost 6 bases, and 15 bases stayed unmatched. CDR1 SEHNR and CDR2 FQNEAQ come from the germline V gene (reference sequence). CDR3 coding DNA: TGTGCCAGCAGCTCGCTCCTAAGACTAGCGGGGGGAAAACTCAATGAGCAGTTCTTC. Translating it yields CASSSLLRLAGGKLNEQFF.

The gene calls are TRBV5-1 and TRBJ2-3; a weak D match, TRBD1 (6 bases). V gave up 0 bases and J gave up 2 bases, with 13 bases separating them. The CDR3 runs to 16 residues. Germline V gene sequence: CDR1 SGHRS, CDR2 YFSETQ. For the CDR3, the DNA is TGCGCCAGCAGCTTGGCCGGGCAGGGACACACAGATACGCAGTATTTT. Its protein product is CASSLAGQGHTDTQYF. Based on the CDR3 plus reference TRBV5-1 and TRBJ2-3, the full variable domain is KAGVTQTPRYLIKTRGQQVTLSCSPISGHRSVSWYQQTPGQGLQFLFEYFSETQRNKGNFPGRFSGRQFSNSRSEMNVSTLELGDSALYLCASSLAGQGHTDTQYFGPGTRLTVL.

The chain couples TRBV6-6 to TRBJ2-5; possibly TRBD1 or TRBD2 for D (5 bases each). The CDR3 is 15 amino acids. The ends were cut back, 0 bases at V and 1 base at J, with 9 bases in the middle. The germline V gene has CDR1 MNHNY and CDR2 SVGAGI (reference sequence). CDR3 coding DNA: TGTGCCAGCAGTTACTCGGGGGTTGGCCAAGAGACCCAGTACTTC. Amino acids: CASSYSGVGQETQYF.

Concerning this clone itself: A clone one base away is much larger, so this may be a read error. This specimen includes other DNA sequences encoding the same CDR3. This chain links TRBV4-3 with TRBJ1-5; unclear D gene. Germline lookup yields CDR1 LGHNA and CDR2 YSLEER. This CDR3 spans 16 amino acids. The CDR3 is CASSQDARGSNQPQHF. In DNA, the CDR3 is TGCGCCAGCAGCCAAGATGCGCGGGGAAGCAATCAACCCCAGCATTTT.

This clone was observed a handful of times. The chain carries TRBV30 and TRBJ1-5; possible D gene TRBD1, 5 bases. The V end was cut by 2 bases, the J end by 6 bases, with 11 bases between. The CDR3 covers 13 residues. CDR1 and CDR2 from the germline V gene are GTSNPN and SVGIG (reference sequence). The CDR3 loop reads CAWSRGRAQPQHF. DNA of the CDR3: TGTGCCTGGAGTCGAGGCAGGGCTCAGCCCCAGCATTTT.

This chain connects TRBV6-5 to TRBJ2-2; maybe TRBD1 (5 bases). Per germline, CDR1 MNHEY and CDR2 SVGAGI. CDR3 size: 16 residues. Trimming shortened V by 2 bases and J by 1 base, and 11 bases separated the two germline ends. This CDR3 reads CASSYVDRRNTGELFF. CDR3 bases: TGTGCCAGCAGTTACGTTGACAGAAGGAACACCGGGGAGCTGTTTTTT.

As for this clone: A read error may produce the germline difference seen at one junction end. V gene TRBV6-1 combines with J gene TRBJ2-2, with D perhaps assigned TRBD1 or TRBD2 (5 bases each). The CDR3 contains 16 residues. The germline V gene encodes CDR1 MNHNS and CDR2 SASEGT. The CDR3 coding sequence is TGTGCCATCAGTGTCCAGGGACGGATCAACACCGGGGAGCTGTTTTTT. This translates into CAISVQGRINTGELFF.

The gene calls are TRBV10-3 and TRBJ2-7; TRBD1 matches at 10 bases. Unmatched junction bases numbered 8, after V lost 6 bases and J lost 6 bases. The CDR3 contains 14 residues. The V gene's germline CDR1 is ENHRY and CDR2 SYGVKD. CDR3 in amino acids: CAISGTGERREQYF. The CDR3 coding sequence is TGTGCCATCAGCGGGACAGGGGAGCGTCGCGAGCAGTACTTC.

This clone was seen a handful of times. The chain has TRBV6-1 and TRBJ2-3; D unresolved. This CDR3 has 13 amino acids. The germline gives CDR1 MNHNS, CDR2 SASEGT. The germline V and J ends were trimmed by 3 bases and 2 bases, with 6 bases remaining between them. The CDR3: CASSDRFTDTQYF. The DNA of the CDR3 is TGTGCCAGCAGTGACAGGTTCACAGATACGCAGTATTTT.

The V gene is TRBV19, the J gene TRBJ2-7; 7 nucleotides match TRBD1. This CDR3 has 15 residues. The germline gives CDR1 LNHDA, CDR2 SQIVND (reference sequence). J lost 5 bases, V lost 7 bases, and 14 bases had no gene match. In DNA form, the CDR3 reads TGTGCCAGTAAAAGGACAGGCACGGGGATCGACGAGCAGTACTTC. This codes for CASKRTGTGIDEQYF.

This clone was detected once. The chain has TRBV5-4 and TRBJ2-5, with 9 positions matching TRBD2. V was clipped by 3 bases and J by 5 bases; unmatched bases: 11. The germline V gene encodes CDR1 SGHNT and CDR2 YYREEE (reference sequence). This CDR3 comprises 16 residues. The CDR3, as DNA: TGTGCCAGCAGCTGGTACCGCGGGGGGGCCGTGGAGACCCAGTACTTC. Translating gives CASSWYRGGAVETQYF.

The chain is built from TRBV7-9 and TRBJ1-5; D gene ambiguous. The CDR3 extends over 13 amino acids. Trimming stripped 6 bases from V and 9 bases from J, with 15 bases between. CDR1 and CDR2 from the germline V gene are SEHNR and FQNEAQ (reference sequence). CDR3 amino acids: CASRRDSGLPQHF. Written as DNA, the CDR3 is TGTGCCAGCAGGAGGGATTCGGGTCTGCCCCAGCATTTT.

The gene calls are TRBV7-9 and TRBJ2-7; possibly TRBD1 for D (5 bases). The germline V and J ends were trimmed by 1 base and 0 bases, with 10 bases remaining between them. The CDR3 is 15 residues long. Germline-derived CDR1 and CDR2 are SEHNR and FQNEAQ (reference sequence). The CDR3: CASSLELTGSYEQYF. The CDR3 DNA reads TGTGCCAGCAGCTTAGAACTAACAGGCTCCTACGAGCAGTACTTC.

The chain combines TRBV18 with TRBJ2-3; 12 nucleotides agree with TRBD2. J lost 2 bases, V lost 2 bases, and 2 bases had no gene match. This CDR3 spans 16 amino acids. CDR1 is KGHSH, CDR2 LQKENI, per germline. The CDR3 DNA is TGTGCCAGCTCACCAAGGACTAGCGGGGACACAGATACGCAGTATTTT. Protein product: CASSPRTSGDTDTQYF.

This clone was detected only once. The chain is built from TRBV5-1 and TRBJ1-1; tentative D call: TRBD1 (5 bases). The germline gives CDR1 SGHRS, CDR2 YFSETQ. The ends were cut back, 2 bases at V and 1 base at J, with 6 bases in the middle. The CDR3 consists of 13 residues. The CDR3 coding sequence is TGCGCCAGCAGCTTCACAGGGAACACTGAAGCTTTCTTT. As protein: CASSFTGNTEAFF.

This clone has just a few counts. The chain combines TRBV6-5 with TRBJ1-1, with no clear D. The V gene's germline CDR1 is MNHEY and CDR2 SVGAGI. V lost 3 bases to trimming and J lost 6 bases, with 14 bases between them. The CDR3 totals 14 residues. Written as DNA, the CDR3 is TGTGCCAGCAGTTATAGTCCGGCCATATCTGAAGCTTTCTTT. This encodes CASSYSPAISEAFF.

The chain recombines TRBV19 with TRBJ2-1; the D gene is possibly TRBD1 (6 bases). Trimming shortened V by 6 bases and J by 2 bases, and 11 bases separated the two germline ends. Per germline, CDR1 LNHDA and CDR2 SQIVND (reference sequence). CDR3 length equals 14 residues. The CDR3 spells CASRPQGTYNEQFF. In nucleotides, the CDR3 is TGTGCCAGTAGGCCACAGGGTACCTACAATGAGCAGTTCTTC.

This clone came up once. V and J are TRBV7-2 and TRBJ2-7; no clear D. CDR1 is SGHTA and CDR2 is FQGNSA in the germline V gene. Trimming took 5 bases from V and 2 from J, leaving 7 bases between them. The CDR3 covers 12 residues. CDR3 coding DNA: TGTGCCAGCAGCCCCTTGACCTACGAGCAGTACTTC. It yields the protein CASSPLTYEQYF. The whole variable domain, filled in from reference TRBV7-2 and TRBJ2-7, reads GAGVSQSPSNKVTEKGKDVELRCDPISGHTALYWYRQSLGQGLEFLIYFQGNSAPDKSGLPSDRFSAERTGGSVSTLTIQRTQQEDSAVYLCASSPLTYEQYFGPGTRLTVT.

This clone came up a few times. The chain joins TRBV4-3 to TRBJ1-6, with 7 nucleotides matching TRBD1. The germline CDR1 and CDR2 sequences are LGHNA and YSLEER. The CDR3 runs 15 residues. J gave up 6 bases and V 1 base, and 3 bases lay outside the gene matches. CDR3: CASSQGGQFNSPLHF. The CDR3 DNA follows: TGCGCCAGCAGCCAAGGGGGACAGTTTAATTCACCCCTCCACTTT.

This chain links TRBV20-1 with TRBJ1-2; D gene ambiguous. The CDR3 covers 11 residues. V lost 3 bases and J 3 bases, leaving 5 bases between the germline ends. Germline assignment: CDR1 DFQATT and CDR2 SNEGSKA (reference sequence). CDR3 DNA: TGCAGTGCTAGTGTTCACTATGGCTACACCTTC. Translated: CSASVHYGYTF.

V usage is TRBV4-1 and J usage is TRBJ2-5; a possible D gene is TRBD1 (5 bases). The V end lost 0 bases, the J end lost 5 bases, and 22 bases lay between the germline ends. Germline CDR1 is MGHRA and CDR2 is YSYEKL. The CDR3 contains 18 residues. The CDR3 loop is CASSQEGRSRGPRETQYF. In DNA form, the CDR3 reads TGCGCCAGCAGCCAAGAAGGACGGTCAAGGGGCCCCAGGGAGACCCAGTACTTC.

This sequence joins TRBV4-3 and TRBJ1-2; D unclear. Germline-derived CDR1 and CDR2 are LGHNA and YSLEER. V was pared by 3 bases and J by 2 bases, with 10 bases between. The CDR3 spans 14 residues. CDR3 amino acids: CASSQGIQNYGYTF. The CDR3 nucleotides are TGCGCCAGCAGCCAGGGCATACAGAACTATGGCTACACCTTC.

This chain's CDR3 is CASTQRVGTAHSGNTIYF. CDR3 coding DNA: TGTGCCAGCACCCAGAGGGTAGGGACGGCACACTCTGGAAACACCATATATTTT. J is TRBJ1-3 and V is TRBV7-2, with a tentative D call TRBD1 (5 bases). Germline V lookup: CDR1 SGHTA, CDR2 FQGNSA. CDR3 length equals 18 residues. V shed 7 bases and J shed 0 bases, with 22 bases lying between them.

About this clone itself: The junction and the germline gene differ at one end; a read error may be behind it. The chain uses TRBV7-3 and TRBJ2-3, with TRBD2 matching 13 bases. CDR1 SGHTA and CDR2 FQGTGA come from the germline V gene. CDR3 size: 15 residues. The CDR3 here is CTSSSGLAGVDTQYF. CDR3 DNA: TGTACCAGCAGCTCCGGACTAGCGGGGGTAGATACGCAGTATTTT. Looking up the rest from reference TRBV7-3 and TRBJ2-3 gives the full variable domain: GAGVSQTPSNKVTEKGKYVELRCDPISGHTALYWYRQSLGQGPEFLIYFQGTGAADDSGLPNDRFFAVRPEGSVSTLKIQRTERGDSAVYLCTSSSGLAGVDTQYFGPGTRLTVL.

This clone rates as medium-sized. V is TRBV7-9 and J is TRBJ1-4; D gene ambiguous. Germline V lookup: CDR1 SEHNR, CDR2 FQNEAQ (reference sequence). The CDR3 is made up of 14 amino acids. Trimming took off 5 bases at V and 8 bases at J, with 15 bases between the two ends. Here the CDR3 DNA reads TGTGCCAGCAGCGACGACCGGGTTGGGGAAAAACTGTTTTTT. Translating it yields CASSDDRVGEKLFF.

CDR3 DNA: TGTGCCAGCAGAGGGACTAGCGGGGGAGAGACCCAGTACTTC. It codes for CASRGTSGGETQYF. The genes are TRBV7-9 and TRBJ2-5; 14 bases line up with TRBD2. Germline values: CDR1 SEHNR, CDR2 FQNEAQ (reference sequence). Trimming at V came to 6 bases and at J to 4 bases, leaving 1 base not matched to a gene. The CDR3 has 14 residues. The complete variable domain, with remaining parts taken from reference TRBV7-9 and TRBJ2-5, reads DTGVSQNPRHKITKRGQNVTFRCDPISEHNRLYWYRQTLGQGPEFLTYFQNEAQLEKSRLLSDRFSAERPKGSFSTLEIQRTEQGDSAMYLCASRGTSGGETQYFGPGTRLLVL.

The chain joins TRBV2 to TRBJ1-2, with D perhaps TRBD1 (6 bases). The CDR3 consists of 11 residues. Trimming removed 7 bases at V and 8 bases at J, with 11 bases between. Germline assignment: CDR1 SNHLY and CDR2 FYNNEI. The CDR3 protein is CASTPTGGYTF. CDR3 in DNA: TGTGCCAGCACCCCCACAGGGGGCTACACCTTC.

The gene calls are TRBV7-6 and TRBJ2-5, with a possible D match to TRBD2 (6 bases). The DNA end is a closer match to TRBJ2-7, so the J assignment may be wrong. This CDR3 comprises 13 residues. Germline CDR1 SGHVS, CDR2 FNYEAQ. CDR3 coding DNA: TGTGCCAGCAGCCCAGCCGGGGGTCACGAGCAGTACTTC. Translating gives CASSPAGGHEQYF.

This chain uses TRBV7-2 with TRBJ2-7, with 8 bases aligning to TRBD1. The germline CDR1 and CDR2 sequences are SGHTA and FQGNSA. The CDR3 spans 15 residues. The V gene end was trimmed by 1 base and the J gene end by 3 bases; junction bases not matched to a gene: 5. This CDR3 is CASSLEGTGFYEQYF. CDR3 in DNA: TGTGCCAGCAGCTTAGAAGGGACAGGCTTCTACGAGCAGTACTTC.

The chain has TRBV6-5 and TRBJ2-5; possible D gene TRBD2, 7 bases. From germline, CDR1 is MNHEY and CDR2 SVGAGI. The CDR3 has 15 amino acids. V lost 8 bases and J 1 base, leaving 17 bases between the germline ends. The CDR3 coding sequence is TGTGCCAGCCGCCACTCGGCGGGGGCCCAAGAGACCCAGTACTTC. As protein: CASRHSAGAQETQYF.